This T cell receptor (beta chain) is from a study of blood T cell repertoires in COVID-19. Study overall: Acute and convalescent COVID-19 samples came from the United States, Italy and Spain. In each case, the material was cDNA or gDNA derived from T cells, B-cell-depleted T cells, or PBMCs.

CDR1 MNHEY and CDR2 SVGAGI come from the germline V gene. Trimming removed 4 bases from V and 6 bases from J; junction bases left unmatched: 8. This CDR3 has 15 amino acids. Original data processing: Quantification of nucleated cells was approximated via reference gene primer amplification. Using immunoSEQ multiplex PCR, the repertoire was profiled, and TCRdb retains in-frame clones only, with some absent. The D gene and trimming were derived from the DNA, and the V and J assignments and clone size from that table. The profile covers more than 50,000 clones, with roughly nine tenths appearing a single time and roughly 5.3% taken by the ten largest.

This receptor was obtained from a man aged 60-69 years with active COVID-19. This chain uses TRBV6-5 with TRBJ2-3; TRBD1 agrees at 9 bases. Sequencing was carried out using peripheral blood. The CDR3 here is CASSFRDRAFDTQYF. The CDR3 coding sequence is TGTGCCAGCAGTTTCCGGGACAGGGCCTTCGATACGCAGTATTTT.